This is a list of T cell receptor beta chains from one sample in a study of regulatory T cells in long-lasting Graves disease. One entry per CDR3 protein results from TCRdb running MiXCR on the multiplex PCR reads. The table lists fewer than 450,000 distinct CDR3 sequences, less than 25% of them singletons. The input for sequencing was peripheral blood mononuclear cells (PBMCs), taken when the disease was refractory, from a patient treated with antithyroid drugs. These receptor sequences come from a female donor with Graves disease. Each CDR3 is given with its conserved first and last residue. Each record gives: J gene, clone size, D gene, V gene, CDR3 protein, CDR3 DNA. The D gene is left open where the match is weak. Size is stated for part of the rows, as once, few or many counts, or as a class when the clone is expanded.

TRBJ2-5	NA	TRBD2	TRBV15	CATSSGLAGVMETQYF	TGTGCCACCAGCAGTGGACTAGCGGGAGTGATGGAGACCCAGTACTTC
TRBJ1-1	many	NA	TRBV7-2	CASSLVGNTEAFF	TGTGCCAGCAGTTTGGTTGGAAACACTGAAGCTTTCTTT
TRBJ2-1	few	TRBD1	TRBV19	CASSILQGVEQFF	TGTGCCAGTAGTATTTTACAGGGGGTTGAGCAGTTCTTC
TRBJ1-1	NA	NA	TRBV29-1	CSAVKSNTEAFF	TGCAGCGCCGTAAAGTCGAACACTGAAGCTTTCTTT
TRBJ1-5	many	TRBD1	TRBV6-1	CASSEVDRASNQPQHF	TGTGCCAGCAGTGAAGTCGACAGGGCTAGCAATCAGCCCCAGCATTTT
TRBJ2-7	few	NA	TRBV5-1	CASSTEVGVSYEQYF	TGCGCCAGCAGCACCGAGGTAGGTGTCTCCTACGAGCAGTACTTC
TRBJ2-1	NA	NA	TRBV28	CASKGSVNEQFF	TGTGCCAGCAAGGGGTCCGTCAATGAGCAGTTCTTC
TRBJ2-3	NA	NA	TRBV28	CASSSPGGRWKGVTQYF	TGTGCCAGCAGTTCCCCCGGTGGGCGCTGGAAGGGTGTTACGCAGTATTTT
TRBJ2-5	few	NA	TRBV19	CASSWTTQYF	TGTGCCAGTAGTTGGACGACCCAGTACTTC
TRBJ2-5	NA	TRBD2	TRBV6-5	CASSYGGGRAEETQYF	TGTGCCAGCAGTTACGGGGGCGGGAGGGCAGAAGAGACCCAGTACTTC
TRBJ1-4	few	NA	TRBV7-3	CASSSGEPNEKLFF	TGTGCCAGCAGCTCAGGGGAACCTAATGAAAAACTGTTTTTT
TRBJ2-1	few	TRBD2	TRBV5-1	CASSWIPGLASYNEQFF	TGCGCCAGCAGCTGGATTCCGGGACTAGCTTCCTACAATGAGCAGTTCTTC
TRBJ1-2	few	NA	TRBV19	CASSMGAESRGYTF	TGTGCCAGTAGTATGGGGGCTGAATCTCGTGGCTACACCTTC
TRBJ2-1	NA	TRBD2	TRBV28	CASSSGTSGRYEQFF	TGTGCCAGCAGTTCCGGGACTAGCGGGAGATATGAGCAGTTCTTC
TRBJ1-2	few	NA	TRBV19	CASRRVGNYGYTF	TGTGCCAGTCGTCGGGTGGGAAACTATGGCTACACCTTC
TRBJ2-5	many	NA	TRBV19	CASSIRRGMYQETQYF	TGTGCCAGTAGTATCCGGAGGGGGATGTACCAAGAGACCCAGTACTTC
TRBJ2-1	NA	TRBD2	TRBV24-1	CATSEGGSRVYNEQFF	TGTGCCACCAGTGAGGGGGGGAGTAGAGTCTACAATGAGCAGTTCTTC
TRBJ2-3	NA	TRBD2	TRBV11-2	CASSLSGRHTDTQYF	TGTGCCAGCAGCTTAAGCGGGAGGCACACAGATACGCAGTATTTT
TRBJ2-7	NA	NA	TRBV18	CASSPPQGIYEQYF	TGTGCCAGCTCACCACCGCAGGGTATCTACGAGCAGTACTTC
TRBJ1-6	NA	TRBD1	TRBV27	CASRLFSTGNSPLHF	TGTGCCAGCAGGCTATTCTCGACAGGGAATTCACCCCTCCACTTT
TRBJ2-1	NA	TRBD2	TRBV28	CASKSSGSHHNEQFF	TGTGCCAGCAAGTCTAGCGGGAGCCACCACAATGAGCAGTTCTTC
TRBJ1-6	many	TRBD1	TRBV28	CASSLYLGDRGKSPLHF	TGTGCCAGCAGTTTATACTTGGGCGACAGGGGGAAATCACCCCTCCACTTT
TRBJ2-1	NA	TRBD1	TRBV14	CASRGQGAYEQFF	TGTGCCAGCAGAGGACAGGGGGCATATGAGCAGTTCTTC
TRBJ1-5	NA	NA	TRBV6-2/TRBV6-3	CASSSFSGNQPQHF	TGTGCCAGCAGTTCGTTCAGTGGGAATCAGCCCCAGCATTTT
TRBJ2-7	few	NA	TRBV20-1	CSATKGMISYEQYF	TGCAGTGCTACCAAGGGGATGATTAGCTACGAGCAGTACTTC
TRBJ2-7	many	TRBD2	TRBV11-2	CASSLTTSGSRTHYEQYF	TGTGCCAGCAGCTTAACGACTAGCGGGAGCCGAACACACTACGAGCAGTACTTC
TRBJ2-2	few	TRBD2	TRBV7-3	CASSLIAGLTGELFF	TGTGCCAGCAGCCTGATAGCGGGACTCACCGGGGAGCTGTTTTTT
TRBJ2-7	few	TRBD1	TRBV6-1	CASSTTGGEQYF	TGTGCCAGCAGTACGACAGGGGGCGAGCAGTACTTC
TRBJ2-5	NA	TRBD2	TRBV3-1	CASSQGLGLANQETQYF	TGTGCCAGCAGCCAAGGCCTGGGACTAGCGAACCAAGAGACCCAGTACTTC
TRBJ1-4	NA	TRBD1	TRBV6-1	CASRGQGPLWEKLFF	TGTGCCAGCAGAGGACAGGGGCCCCTTTGGGAAAAACTGTTTTTT
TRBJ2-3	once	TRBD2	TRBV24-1	CATSDPSGSADTQYF	TGTGCCACCAGTGACCCTAGCGGGAGTGCAGATACGCAGTATTTT
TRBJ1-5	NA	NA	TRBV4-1	CASSGRRVSNQLQHF	TGCGCCAGCAGCGGACGCAGGGTAAGCAATCAGCTCCAGCATTTT
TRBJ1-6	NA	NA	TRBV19	CASSIEVATVSPLHF	TGTGCCAGTAGTATAGAAGTCGCCACCGTTTCACCCCTCCACTTT
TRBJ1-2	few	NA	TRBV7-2	CASSLAQGQYSYGYTF	TGTGCCAGCAGCTTAGCTCAAGGACAATACTCCTATGGCTACACCTTC
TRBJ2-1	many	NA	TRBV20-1	CSASPGPPVEQFF	TGCAGTGCTAGCCCCGGACCGCCGGTAGAGCAGTTCTTC
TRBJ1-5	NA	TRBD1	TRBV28	CASRQGAGQPQHF	TGTGCCAGCAGGCAGGGGGCAGGTCAGCCCCAGCATTTT
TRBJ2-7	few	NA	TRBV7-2	CASSLAQPGYEQYF	TGTGCCAGCAGCTTAGCGCAGCCCGGCTACGAGCAGTACTTC
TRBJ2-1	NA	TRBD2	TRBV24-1	CATSDSVTSGEKKRNEQFF	TGTGCCACCAGTGATTCAGTCACTAGCGGGGAAAAGAAGAGGAATGAGCAGTTCTTC
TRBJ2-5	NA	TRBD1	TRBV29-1	CSAWTGRETQYF	TGCAGCGCATGGACAGGGCGGGAGACCCAGTACTTC
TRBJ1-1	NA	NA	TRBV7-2	CASSLIDIMNTEAFF	TGTGCCAGCAGCTTAATAGATATTATGAACACTGAAGCTTTCTTT
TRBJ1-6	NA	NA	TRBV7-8	CASSLSVGPYNSPLHF	TGTGCCAGCAGCTTATCGGTCGGCCCCTATAATTCACCCCTCCACTTT
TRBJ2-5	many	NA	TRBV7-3	CASSFPGKSDQETQYF	TGTGCCAGCAGCTTTCCAGGAAAGTCCGACCAAGAGACCCAGTACTTC
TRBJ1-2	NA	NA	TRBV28	CASSLVQGGYGYTF	TGTGCCAGCAGCTTGGTCCAGGGTGGCTATGGCTACACCTTC